This section outlines one TCR beta chain sequence together with its context. The sample comes from a study of blood T cell repertoires in COVID-19. The trim removed 5 bases at V and 5 bases at J, leaving 5 bases unmatched. Germline V gives CDR1 SEHNR, CDR2 FQNEAQ (reference sequence). This CDR3 spans 13 amino acids. TCRdb keeps only in-frame clones here, not all; method: immunoSEQ multiplex PCR. The table records 200,000 to 250,000 clones, approximately 86% of them present only once. The chain is built from TRBV7-9 and TRBJ2-7, with TRBD1 matching over 8 bases. The TCR was taken from a woman aged 40-49 years with acute COVID-19. Sequencing was done on a sample of PBMCs or T cells enriched from blood (not recorded which). CDR3 amino acids: CASSHGQGNEQYF. The DNA of the CDR3 is TGTGCCAGCAGCCATGGACAGGGTAACGAGCAGTACTTC.